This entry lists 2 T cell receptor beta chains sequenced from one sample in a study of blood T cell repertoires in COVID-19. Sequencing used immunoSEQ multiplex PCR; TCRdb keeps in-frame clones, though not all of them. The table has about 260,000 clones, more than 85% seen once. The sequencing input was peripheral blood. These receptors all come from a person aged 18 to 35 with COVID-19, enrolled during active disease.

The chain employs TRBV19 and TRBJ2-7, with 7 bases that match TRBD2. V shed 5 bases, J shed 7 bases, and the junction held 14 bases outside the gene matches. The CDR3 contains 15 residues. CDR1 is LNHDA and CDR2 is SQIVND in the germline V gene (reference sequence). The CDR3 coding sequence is TGTGCCAGTAGTCGGGCTAGCGGACCTCTACGGGAGCAGTACTTC. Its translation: CASSRASGPLREQYF.

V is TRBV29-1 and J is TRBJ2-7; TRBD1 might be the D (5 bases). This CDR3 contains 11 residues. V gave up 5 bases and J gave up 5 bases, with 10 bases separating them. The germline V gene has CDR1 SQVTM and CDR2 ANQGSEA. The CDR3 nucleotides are TGCAGCGTTCAGGGTCCCGACGAGCAGTACTTC. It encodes CSVQGPDEQYF.